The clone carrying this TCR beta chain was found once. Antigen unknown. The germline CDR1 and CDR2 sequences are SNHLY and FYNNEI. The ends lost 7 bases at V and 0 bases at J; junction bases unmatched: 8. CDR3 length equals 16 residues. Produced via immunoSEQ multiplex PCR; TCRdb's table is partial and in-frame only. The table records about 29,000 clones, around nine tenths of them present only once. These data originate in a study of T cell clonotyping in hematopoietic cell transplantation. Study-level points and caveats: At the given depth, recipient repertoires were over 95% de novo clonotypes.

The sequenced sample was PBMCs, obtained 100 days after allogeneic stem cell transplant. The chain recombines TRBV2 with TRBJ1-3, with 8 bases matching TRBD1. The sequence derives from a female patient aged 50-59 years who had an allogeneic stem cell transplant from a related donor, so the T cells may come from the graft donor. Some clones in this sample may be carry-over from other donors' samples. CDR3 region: CASTRQGPRSGNTIYF. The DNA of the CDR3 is TGTGCCAGCACTAGACAGGGGCCTCGCTCTGGAAACACCATATATTTT.